This TCR beta chain was identified during a study of beta chain features in type 1 diabetes. Study findings and constraints: The similarity of naive, central memory and Treg TCRB repertoires appeared greater among patients than among healthy donors. People with Type 1 diabetes carried modestly yet significantly shorter TCRB CDR3s in all four CD4+ subsets.

Sequencing targeted expressed TCRB transcripts, as all isolated RNA had been reverse transcribed. Repertoires were generated with immunoSEQ multiplex PCR, while TCRdb's copy carries only in-frame clones and drops some. This sample has about 180,000 clones, with roughly 7.1% found just once. Notes on this clone: What it binds is not known.

The CDR3 runs 14 residues. V was shortened by 6 bases and J by 5 bases, with 16 bases between the two germline ends. Germline CDR1 reads LNHDA; CDR2 reads SQIVND (reference sequence). The specimen sequenced was central memory CD4+ T cells from blood. The chain uses TRBV19 and TRBJ2-5; D possibly corresponds to TRBD1 (6 bases). This TCR was recovered from a woman aged 40 to 50 with type 1 diabetes. The CDR3: CASRDLRTEETQYF. Here the CDR3 DNA reads TGTGCCAGTAGGGACCTTCGGACAGAGGAGACCCAGTACTTC.